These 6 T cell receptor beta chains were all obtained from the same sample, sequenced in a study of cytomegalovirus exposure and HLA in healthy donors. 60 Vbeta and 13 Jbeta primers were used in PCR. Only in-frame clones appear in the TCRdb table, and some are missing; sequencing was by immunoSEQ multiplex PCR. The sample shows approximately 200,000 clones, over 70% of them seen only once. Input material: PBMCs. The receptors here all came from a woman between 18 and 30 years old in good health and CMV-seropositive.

This chain's CDR3 is CASSLRAGGAYGEQYF. The CDR3 nucleotides read TGTGCCAGCAGCTTACGTGCCGGGGGGGCCTATGGGGAGCAGTACTTC. The rearrangement joins TRBV13 to TRBJ2-7, with TRBD2 matching over 8 bases. There are 16 residues in the CDR3. V was clipped by 2 bases and J by 7 bases; unmatched bases: 13. CDR1 PRHDT and CDR2 FYEKMQ come from the germline V gene (reference sequence). Looking up the rest from reference TRBV13 and TRBJ2-7 gives the full variable domain: AAGVIQSPRHLIKEKRETATLKCYPIPRHDTVYWYQQGPGQDPQFLISFYEKMQSDKGSIPDRFSAQQFSDYHSELNMSSLELGDSALYFCASSLRAGGAYGEQYFGPGTRLTVT.

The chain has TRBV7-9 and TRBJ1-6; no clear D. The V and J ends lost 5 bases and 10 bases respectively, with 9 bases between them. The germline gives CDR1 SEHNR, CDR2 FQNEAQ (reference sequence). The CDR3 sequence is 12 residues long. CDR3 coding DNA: TGTGCCAGCAGCCCCCGAGGATCACCCCTCCACTTT. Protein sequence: CASSPRGSPLHF.

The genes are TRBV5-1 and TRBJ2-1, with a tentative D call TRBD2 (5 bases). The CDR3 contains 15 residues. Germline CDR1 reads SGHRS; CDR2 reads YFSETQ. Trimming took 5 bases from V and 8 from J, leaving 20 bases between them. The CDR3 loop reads CASSLLVGRRHEQFF. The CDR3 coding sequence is TGCGCCAGCAGTTTACTAGTTGGTAGGCGACATGAGCAGTTCTTC. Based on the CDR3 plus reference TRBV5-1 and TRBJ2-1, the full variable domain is KAGVTQTPRYLIKTRGQQVTLSCSPISGHRSVSWYQQTPGQGLQFLFEYFSETQRNKGNFPGRFSGRQFSNSRSEMNVSTLELGDSALYLCASSLLVGRRHEQFFGPGTRLTVL.

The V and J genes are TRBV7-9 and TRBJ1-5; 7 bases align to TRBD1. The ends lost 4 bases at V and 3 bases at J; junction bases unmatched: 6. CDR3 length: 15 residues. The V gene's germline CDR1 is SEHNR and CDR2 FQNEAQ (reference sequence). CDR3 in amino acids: CASSSVTGINQPQHF. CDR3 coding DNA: TGTGCCAGCAGCTCCGTGACAGGGATCAATCAGCCCCAGCATTTT.

In nucleotides, the CDR3 is TGTGCCAGCAGCCCCGGGAGGGCGAGGAGTCAGCCCCAGCATTTT. This codes for CASSPGRARSQPQHF. The chain has TRBV5-6 and TRBJ1-5, with D unclear. The germline CDR1 and CDR2 sequences are SGHDT and YYEEEE. This CDR3 contains 15 residues. Trimming shortened V by 4 bases and J by 6 bases, and 17 bases separated the two germline ends.

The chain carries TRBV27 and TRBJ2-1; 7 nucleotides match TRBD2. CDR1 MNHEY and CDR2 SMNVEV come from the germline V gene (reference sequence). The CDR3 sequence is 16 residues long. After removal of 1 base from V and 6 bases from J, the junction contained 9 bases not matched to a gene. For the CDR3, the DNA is TGTGCCAGCAGTTTATTTTTGCGGGGGAGGCGCAATGAGCAGTTCTTC. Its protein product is CASSLFLRGRRNEQFF.